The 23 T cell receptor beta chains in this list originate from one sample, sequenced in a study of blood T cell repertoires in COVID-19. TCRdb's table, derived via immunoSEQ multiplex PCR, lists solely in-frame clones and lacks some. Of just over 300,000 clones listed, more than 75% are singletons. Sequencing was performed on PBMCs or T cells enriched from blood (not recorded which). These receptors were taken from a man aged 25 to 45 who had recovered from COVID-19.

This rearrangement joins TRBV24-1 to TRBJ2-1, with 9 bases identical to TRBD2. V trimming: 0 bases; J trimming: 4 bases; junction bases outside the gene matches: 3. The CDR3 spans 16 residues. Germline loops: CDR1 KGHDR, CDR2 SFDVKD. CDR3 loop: CATSDLHAGGYNEQFF. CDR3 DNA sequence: TGTGCCACCAGTGATTTGCATGCGGGGGGGTACAATGAGCAGTTCTTC.

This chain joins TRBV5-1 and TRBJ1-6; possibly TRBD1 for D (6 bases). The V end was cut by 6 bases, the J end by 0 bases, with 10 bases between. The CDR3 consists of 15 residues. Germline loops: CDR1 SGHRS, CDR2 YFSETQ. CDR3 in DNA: TGCGCCAGCACAGGGGAGAGCTCCTATAATTCACCCCTCCACTTT. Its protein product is CASTGESSYNSPLHF.

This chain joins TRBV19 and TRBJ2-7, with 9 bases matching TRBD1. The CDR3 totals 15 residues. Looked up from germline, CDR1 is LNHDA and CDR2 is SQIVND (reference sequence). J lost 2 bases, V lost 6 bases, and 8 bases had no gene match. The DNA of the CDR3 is TGTGCCAGTAGCTCGGGTGGGACAGGGACCTACGAGCAGTACTTC. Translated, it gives CASSSGGTGTYEQYF.

DNA of the CDR3: TGTGCCAGCAGTTTAGGTTCACGCAGGGTTAACTCTGAAGCTTTCTTT. Translating it yields CASSLGSRRVNSEAFF. The chain recombines TRBV27 with TRBJ1-1, with D possibly matching TRBD1 (5 bases). CDR1 and CDR2 (germline): MNHEY, SMNVEV (reference sequence). The CDR3 has 16 amino acids. Trimming left V 2 bases short and J 6 bases short, with 19 bases between.

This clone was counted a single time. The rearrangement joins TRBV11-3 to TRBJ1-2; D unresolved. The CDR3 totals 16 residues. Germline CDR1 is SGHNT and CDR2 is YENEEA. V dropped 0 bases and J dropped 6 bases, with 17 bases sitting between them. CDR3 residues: CASSLDLVGIGDGYTF. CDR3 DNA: TGTGCCAGCAGCTTAGATCTGGTGGGGATCGGGGATGGCTACACCTTC.

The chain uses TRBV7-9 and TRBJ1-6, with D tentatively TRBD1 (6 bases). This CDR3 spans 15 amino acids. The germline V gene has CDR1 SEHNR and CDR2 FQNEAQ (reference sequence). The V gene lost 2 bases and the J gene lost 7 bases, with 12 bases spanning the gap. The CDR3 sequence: CASSLRGGPNSPLHF. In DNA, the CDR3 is TGTGCCAGCAGCTTAAGGGGGGGGCCCAATTCACCCCTCCACTTT.

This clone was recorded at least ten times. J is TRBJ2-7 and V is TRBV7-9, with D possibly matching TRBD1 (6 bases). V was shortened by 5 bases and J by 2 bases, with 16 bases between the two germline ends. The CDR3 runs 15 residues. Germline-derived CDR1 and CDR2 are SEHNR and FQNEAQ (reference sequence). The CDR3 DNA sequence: TGTGCCAGCAGCCTACTGGGGGCCACTGCCTACGAGCAGTACTTC. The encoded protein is CASSLLGATAYEQYF.

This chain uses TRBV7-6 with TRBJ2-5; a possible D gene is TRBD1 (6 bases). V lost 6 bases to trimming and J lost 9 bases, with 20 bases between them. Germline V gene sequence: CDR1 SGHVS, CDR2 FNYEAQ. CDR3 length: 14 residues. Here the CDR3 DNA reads TGTGCCAGCAGTCCCTTGGGACAAAAGGTCTCCCAGTACTTC. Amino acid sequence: CASSPLGQKVSQYF.

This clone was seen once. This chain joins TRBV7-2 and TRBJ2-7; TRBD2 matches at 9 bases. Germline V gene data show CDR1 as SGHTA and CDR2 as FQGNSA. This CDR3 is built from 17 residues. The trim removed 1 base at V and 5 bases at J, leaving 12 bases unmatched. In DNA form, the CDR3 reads TGTGCCAGCAGCTTAGACTGGCGGGGGGGTTTCACACACGAGCAGTACTTC. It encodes CASSLDWRGGFTHEQYF.

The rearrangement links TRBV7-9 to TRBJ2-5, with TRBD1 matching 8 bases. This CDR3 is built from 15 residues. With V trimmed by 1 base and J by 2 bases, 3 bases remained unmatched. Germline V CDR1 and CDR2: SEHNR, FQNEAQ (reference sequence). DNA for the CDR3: TGTGCCAGCAGCTTAGGACAGGGGATGCAAGAGACCCAGTACTTC. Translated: CASSLGQGMQETQYF.

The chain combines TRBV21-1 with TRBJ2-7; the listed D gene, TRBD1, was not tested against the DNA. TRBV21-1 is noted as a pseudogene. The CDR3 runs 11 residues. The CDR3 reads CANRGPGEQYF. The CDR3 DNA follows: TGTGCCAACAGGGGGCCAGGGGAGCAGTACTTC.

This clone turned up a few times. CDR3 nucleotides: TGTGCCATCAGTGCCGTGGGGGCGAACTATGGCTACACCTTC. Translating it yields CAISAVGANYGYTF. The chain has TRBV10-3 and TRBJ1-2, with D possibly TRBD1 on 6 matching bases. V gave up 4 bases and J gave up 2 bases, with 11 bases separating them. Germline V CDR1 and CDR2: ENHRY, SYGVKD. The CDR3 spans 14 residues.

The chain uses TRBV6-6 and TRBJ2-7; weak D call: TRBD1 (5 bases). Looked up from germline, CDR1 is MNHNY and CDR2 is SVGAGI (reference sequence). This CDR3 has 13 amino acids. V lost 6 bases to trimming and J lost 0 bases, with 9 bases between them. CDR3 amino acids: CASRDSLSYEQYF. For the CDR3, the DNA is TGTGCCAGCAGAGACAGCCTCTCCTACGAGCAGTACTTC.

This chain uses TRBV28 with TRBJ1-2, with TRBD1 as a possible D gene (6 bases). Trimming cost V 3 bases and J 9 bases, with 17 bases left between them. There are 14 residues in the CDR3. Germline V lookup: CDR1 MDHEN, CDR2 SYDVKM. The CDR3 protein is CASSLYSDRLSYTF. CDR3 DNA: TGTGCCAGCAGTTTGTATTCTGACAGGCTGAGCTACACCTTC.

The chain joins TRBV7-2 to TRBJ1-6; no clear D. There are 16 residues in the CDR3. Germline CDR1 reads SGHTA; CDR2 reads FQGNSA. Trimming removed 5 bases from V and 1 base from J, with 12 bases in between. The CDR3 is CASSPIQNSYNSPLHF. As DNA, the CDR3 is TGTGCCAGCAGCCCAATACAAAATTCCTATAATTCACCCCTCCACTTT.

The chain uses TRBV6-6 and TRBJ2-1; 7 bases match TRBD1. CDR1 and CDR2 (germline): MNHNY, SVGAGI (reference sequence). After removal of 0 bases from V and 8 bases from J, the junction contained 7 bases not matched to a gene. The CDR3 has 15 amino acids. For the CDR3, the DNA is TGTGCCAGCAGTTACTCTACGTTAGGGGGCGATGAGCAGTTCTTC. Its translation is CASSYSTLGGDEQFF.

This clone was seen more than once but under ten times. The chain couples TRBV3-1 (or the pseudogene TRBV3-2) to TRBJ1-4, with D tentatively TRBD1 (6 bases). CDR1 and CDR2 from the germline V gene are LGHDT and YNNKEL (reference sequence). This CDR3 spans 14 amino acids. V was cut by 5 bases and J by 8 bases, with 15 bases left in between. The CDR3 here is CASSTQGREEKLFF. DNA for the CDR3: TGTGCCAGCAGCACACAGGGAAGGGAAGAAAAACTGTTTTTT.

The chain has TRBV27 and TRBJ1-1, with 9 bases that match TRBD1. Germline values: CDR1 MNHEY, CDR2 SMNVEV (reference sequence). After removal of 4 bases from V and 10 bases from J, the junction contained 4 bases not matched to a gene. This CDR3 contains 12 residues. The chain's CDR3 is CASSSMDRGAFF. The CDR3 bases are TGTGCCAGCAGTTCGATGGACAGGGGAGCTTTCTTT.

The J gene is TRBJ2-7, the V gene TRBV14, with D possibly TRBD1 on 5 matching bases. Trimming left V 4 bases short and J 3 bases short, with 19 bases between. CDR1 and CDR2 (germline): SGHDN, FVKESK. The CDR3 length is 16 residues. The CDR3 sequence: CASSPRSRAHLYEQYF. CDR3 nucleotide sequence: TGTGCCAGCAGCCCCAGAAGCAGGGCTCATCTCTACGAGCAGTACTTC.

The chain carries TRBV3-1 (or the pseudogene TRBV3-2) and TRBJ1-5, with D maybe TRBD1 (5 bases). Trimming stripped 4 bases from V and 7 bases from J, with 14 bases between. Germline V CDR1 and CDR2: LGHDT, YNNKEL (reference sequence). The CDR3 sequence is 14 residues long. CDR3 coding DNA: TGTGCCAGCAGCCCAGGGTTGCCCCACCAGCCCCAGCATTTT. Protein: CASSPGLPHQPQHF.

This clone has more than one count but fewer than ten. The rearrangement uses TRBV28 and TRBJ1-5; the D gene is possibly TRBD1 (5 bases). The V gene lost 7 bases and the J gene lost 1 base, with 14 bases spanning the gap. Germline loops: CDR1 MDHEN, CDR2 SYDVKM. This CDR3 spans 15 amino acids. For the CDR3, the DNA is TGTGCCAGCAACTGGCGGGGACGGAGCAATCAGCCCCAGCATTTT. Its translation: CASNWRGRSNQPQHF.

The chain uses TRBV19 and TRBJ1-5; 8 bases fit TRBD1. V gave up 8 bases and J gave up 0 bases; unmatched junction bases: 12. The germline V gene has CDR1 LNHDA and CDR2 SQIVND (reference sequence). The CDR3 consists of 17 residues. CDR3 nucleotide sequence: TGTGCCAGTCGTGGGACAGGTGGGGATTATAGCAATCAGCCCCAGCATTTT. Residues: CASRGTGGDYSNQPQHF.

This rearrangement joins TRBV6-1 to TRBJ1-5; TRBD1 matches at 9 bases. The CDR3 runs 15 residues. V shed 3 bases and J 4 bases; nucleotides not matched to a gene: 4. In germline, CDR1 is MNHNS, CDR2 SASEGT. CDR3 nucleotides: TGTGCCAGCAGTGACCGAGGGACAGGGAATCAGCCCCAGCATTTT. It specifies CASSDRGTGNQPQHF.